The 4 T cell receptor beta chains presented below share a single source sample, sequenced in a study of T cell responses to AZD1222 COVID-19 vaccine. Some clones are missing from TCRdb's copy, which holds only in-frame ones; the method was immunoSEQ multiplex PCR. The data show about 120,000 clones, roughly 87% seen once. This specimen was peripheral blood, taken on day 0 of AZD1222 vaccination. Source of these receptors: an adult in good health.

J is TRBJ2-1 and V is TRBV9; TRBD2 agrees at 12 bases. Germline CDR1 and CDR2: SGDLS and YYNGEE. The CDR3 sequence is 15 residues long. Germline trimming cut 4 bases from V and 8 bases from J; bases unmatched to any gene: 7. The CDR3 DNA is TGTGCCAGCAGCCCCGGACTAGCGGGAATTGATGAGCAGTTCTTC. This codes for CASSPGLAGIDEQFF.

The chain is built from TRBV28 and TRBJ1-1; D remains ambiguous. Germline lookup yields CDR1 MDHEN and CDR2 SYDVKM. Trimming took 5 bases from V and 7 from J, leaving 11 bases between them. The CDR3 length is 12 residues. The CDR3 loop is CASSPTVLEAFF. CDR3 in DNA: TGTGCCAGCAGTCCTACCGTCCTTGAAGCTTTCTTT.

The chain uses TRBV28 and TRBJ2-5; D perhaps matches TRBD1 (6 bases). V shed 8 bases and J shed 4 bases, with 23 bases lying between them. The germline V gene encodes CDR1 MDHEN and CDR2 SYDVKM. This CDR3 has 16 amino acids. The CDR3 loop is CASRPFEAGAGETQYF. CDR3 coding DNA: TGTGCCAGCCGACCCTTTGAGGCAGGGGCGGGAGAGACCCAGTACTTC.

The chain couples TRBV7-3 to TRBJ2-2, with a weak D call TRBD2 (6 bases). The germline V and J ends were trimmed by 5 bases and 5 bases, with 9 bases remaining between them. Per germline, CDR1 SGHTA and CDR2 FQGTGA. The CDR3 is 13 residues long. The CDR3 region is CASSKSGTGELFF. DNA for the CDR3: TGTGCCAGCAGCAAAAGCGGGACCGGGGAGCTGTTTTTT.